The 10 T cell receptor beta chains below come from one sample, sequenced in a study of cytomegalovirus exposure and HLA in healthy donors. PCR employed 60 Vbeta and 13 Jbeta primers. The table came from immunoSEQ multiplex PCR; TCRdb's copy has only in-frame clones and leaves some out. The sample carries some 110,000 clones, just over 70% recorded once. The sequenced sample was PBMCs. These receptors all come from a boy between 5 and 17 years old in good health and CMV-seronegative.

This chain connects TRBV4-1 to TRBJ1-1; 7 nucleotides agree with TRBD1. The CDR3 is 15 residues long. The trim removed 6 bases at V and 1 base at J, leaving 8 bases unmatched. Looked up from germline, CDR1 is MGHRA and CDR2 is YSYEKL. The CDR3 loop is CASRLPGQKNTEAFF. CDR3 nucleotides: TGCGCCAGCAGGCTACCGGGACAGAAGAACACTGAAGCTTTCTTT.

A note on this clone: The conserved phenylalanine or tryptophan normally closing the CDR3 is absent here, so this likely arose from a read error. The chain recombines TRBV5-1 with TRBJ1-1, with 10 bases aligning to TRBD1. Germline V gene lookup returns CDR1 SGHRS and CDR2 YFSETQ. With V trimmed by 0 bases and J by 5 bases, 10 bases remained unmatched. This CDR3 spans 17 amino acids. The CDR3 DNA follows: TGCGCCAGCAGCTTGGCCGTCGACAGGGGGCGCGGGACTGAAGCTTTCGTT. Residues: CASSLAVDRGRGTEAFV.

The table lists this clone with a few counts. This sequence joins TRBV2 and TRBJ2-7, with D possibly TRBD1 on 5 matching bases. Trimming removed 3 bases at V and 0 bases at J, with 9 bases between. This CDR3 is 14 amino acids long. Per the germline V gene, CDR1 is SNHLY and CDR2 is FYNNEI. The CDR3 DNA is TGTGCCAGCAGTGAGCAGGGTAGCTCCTACGAGCAGTACTTC. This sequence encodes CASSEQGSSYEQYF.

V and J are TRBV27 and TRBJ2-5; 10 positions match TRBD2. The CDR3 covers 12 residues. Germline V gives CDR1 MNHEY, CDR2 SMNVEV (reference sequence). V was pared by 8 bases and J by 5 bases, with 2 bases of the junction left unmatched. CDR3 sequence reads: CASSSGSETQYF. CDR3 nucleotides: TGTGCCAGCTCTAGCGGGAGTGAGACCCAGTACTTC.

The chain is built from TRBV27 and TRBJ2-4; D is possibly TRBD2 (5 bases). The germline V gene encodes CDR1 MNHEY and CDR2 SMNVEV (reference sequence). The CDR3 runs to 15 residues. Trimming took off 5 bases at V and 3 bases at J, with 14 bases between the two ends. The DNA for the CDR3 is TGTGCCAGCAGTATCCGGGGAGAAGGCAAAAACATTCAGTACTTC. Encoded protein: CASSIRGEGKNIQYF.

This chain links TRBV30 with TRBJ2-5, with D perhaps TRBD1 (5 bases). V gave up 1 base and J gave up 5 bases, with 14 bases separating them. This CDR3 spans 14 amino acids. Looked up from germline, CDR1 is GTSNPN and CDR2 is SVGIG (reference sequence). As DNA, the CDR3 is TGTGCCTGGAGTGACGACAGCCCCTACGAGACCCAGTACTTC. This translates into CAWSDDSPYETQYF. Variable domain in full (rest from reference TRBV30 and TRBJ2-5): SQTIHQWPATLVQPVGSPLSLECTVEGTSNPNLYWYRQAAGRGLQLLFYSVGIGQISSEVPQNLSASRPQDRQFILSSKKLLLSDSGFYLCAWSDDSPYETQYFGPGTRLLVL.

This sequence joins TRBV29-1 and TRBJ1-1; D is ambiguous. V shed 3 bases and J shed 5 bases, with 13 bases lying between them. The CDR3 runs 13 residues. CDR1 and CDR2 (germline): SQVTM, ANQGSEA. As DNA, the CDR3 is TGCAGCGTTGAGGAGGGTGGCTTGACTGAAGCTTTCTTT. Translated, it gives CSVEEGGLTEAFF.

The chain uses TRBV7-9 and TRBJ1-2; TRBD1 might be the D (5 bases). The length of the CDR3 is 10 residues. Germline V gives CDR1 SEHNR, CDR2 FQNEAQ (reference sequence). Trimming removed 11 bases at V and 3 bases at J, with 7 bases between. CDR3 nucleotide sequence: TGTGCCCTAGGGGACTATGGCTACACCTTC. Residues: CALGDYGYTF.

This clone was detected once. CDR3 residues: CAWSVTGGSEQYF. DNA for the CDR3: TGTGCCTGGAGTGTAACCGGGGGAAGCGAGCAGTACTTC. The chain employs TRBV30 and TRBJ2-7, with D perhaps matching TRBD2 (6 bases). The CDR3 is made up of 13 amino acids. Germline V gene lookup returns CDR1 GTSNPN and CDR2 SVGIG (reference sequence). V was pared by 0 bases and J by 6 bases, with 12 bases between.

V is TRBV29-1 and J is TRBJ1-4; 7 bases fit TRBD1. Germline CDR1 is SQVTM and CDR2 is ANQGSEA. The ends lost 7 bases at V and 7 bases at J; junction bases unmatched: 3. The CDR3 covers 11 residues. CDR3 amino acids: CSAGTAEKLFF. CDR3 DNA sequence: TGCAGCGCCGGGACAGCTGAAAAACTGTTTTTT.